The 8 T cell receptor beta chains listed next were all sequenced from one sample in a study of blood T cell repertoires in COVID-19. Method: immunoSEQ multiplex PCR; TCRdb's copy keeps in-frame clones and lacks some. The sample yields fewer than 200,000 clones, approximately 86% seen once. The sample taken for sequencing was peripheral blood. The receptors stem from a woman at least 80 years old with acute or convalescent COVID-19.

This chain joins TRBV9 and TRBJ2-2, with 9 nucleotides matching TRBD1. CDR1 and CDR2 (germline): SGDLS, YYNGEE. The CDR3 runs 16 residues. V lost 0 bases and J lost 5; bases outside the gene matches: 5. The CDR3 spells CASSVATGGATGELFF. The CDR3 coding sequence is TGTGCCAGCAGCGTAGCTACAGGGGGCGCAACCGGGGAGCTGTTTTTT.

The rearrangement links TRBV30 to TRBJ2-7, with 11 bases fitting TRBD2. Germline CDR1 GTSNPN, CDR2 SVGIG (reference sequence). V lost 0 bases, J lost 4 bases, and 2 bases stayed unmatched. The CDR3 loop spans 14 amino acids. The CDR3 sequence is CAWSVLAGEYEQYF. The CDR3 region has the DNA TGTGCCTGGAGTGTACTAGCGGGAGAGTACGAGCAGTACTTC.

The chain links TRBV27 to TRBJ2-7, with D perhaps matching TRBD1 (5 bases). The V end was cut by 6 bases, the J end by 3 bases, with 6 bases between. Germline V lookup: CDR1 MNHEY, CDR2 SMNVEV (reference sequence). This CDR3 region has 11 residues. The CDR3 region has the DNA TGTGCCAGCAGGGGGCACTACGAGCAGTACTTC. This encodes CASRGHYEQYF.

V gene TRBV10-2 combines with J gene TRBJ1-2; tentatively, D is TRBD1 (5 bases). The CDR3 totals 14 residues. Germline-derived CDR1 and CDR2 are WSHSY and SAAADI. V dropped 8 bases and J dropped 4 bases, with 17 bases sitting between them. This CDR3 reads CASATGGGGYGYTF. The CDR3 coding sequence is TGCGCCAGCGCAACCGGCGGGGGGGGCTATGGCTACACCTTC.

This chain joins TRBV5-1 and TRBJ2-5; D is perhaps TRBD2 (5 bases). The CDR3 sequence is 15 residues long. CDR1 and CDR2 from the germline V gene are SGHRS and YFSETQ. The V and J ends lost 5 bases and 1 base respectively, with 15 bases between them. The CDR3 sequence is CASRSRASLQETQYF. The CDR3 DNA sequence: TGCGCCAGCAGGTCGAGGGCTAGCCTCCAAGAGACCCAGTACTTC.

This clone was observed a handful of times. The chain uses TRBV9 and TRBJ2-5; 9 nucleotides agree with TRBD2. The junction had 5 bases not matched to a gene; V was cut back by 6 bases and J by 2 bases. The CDR3 is 14 residues long. Germline V gives CDR1 SGDLS, CDR2 YYNGEE. The CDR3 nucleotides read TGTGCCAGCACCTCGGGACTAGCACAAGAGACCCAGTACTTC. Its translation is CASTSGLAQETQYF.

For the CDR3, the DNA is TGTGCCAGTGGAGGGAACTATGGCTACACCTTC. Amino acids: CASGGNYGYTF. The genes are TRBV19 and TRBJ1-2; D gene ambiguous. CDR1 is LNHDA, CDR2 SQIVND, per germline (reference sequence). The CDR3 runs 11 residues. V was trimmed by 8 bases and J by 2 bases, leaving 6 bases between them.

This clone showed up just a few times. The V call is TRBV30, the J call TRBJ2-7; 7 positions match TRBD1. V trimming: 1 base; J trimming: 3 bases; junction bases outside the gene matches: 6. The CDR3 is 14 amino acids. Germline V CDR1 and CDR2: GTSNPN, SVGIG (reference sequence). CDR3 coding DNA: TGTGCCTGGAGTGCCCCGGGACAGAACTACGAGCAGTACTTC. Protein product: CAWSAPGQNYEQYF.